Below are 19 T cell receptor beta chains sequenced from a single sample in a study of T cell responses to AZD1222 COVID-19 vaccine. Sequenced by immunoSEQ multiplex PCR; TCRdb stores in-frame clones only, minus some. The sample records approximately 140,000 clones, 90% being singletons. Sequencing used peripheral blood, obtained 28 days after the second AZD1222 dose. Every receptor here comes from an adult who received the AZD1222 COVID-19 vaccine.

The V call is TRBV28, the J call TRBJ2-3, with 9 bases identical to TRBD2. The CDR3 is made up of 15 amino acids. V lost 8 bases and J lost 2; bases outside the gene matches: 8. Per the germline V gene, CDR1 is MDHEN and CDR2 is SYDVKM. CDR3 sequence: CASGPRGRATDTQYF. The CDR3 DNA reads TGTGCCAGCGGACCTCGCGGGAGGGCCACAGATACGCAGTATTTT.

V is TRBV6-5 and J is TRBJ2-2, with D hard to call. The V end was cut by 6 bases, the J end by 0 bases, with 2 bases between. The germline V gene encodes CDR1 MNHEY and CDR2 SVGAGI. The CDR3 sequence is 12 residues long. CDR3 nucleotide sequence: TGTGCCAGCAGGCCGAACACCGGGGAGCTGTTTTTT. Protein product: CASRPNTGELFF.

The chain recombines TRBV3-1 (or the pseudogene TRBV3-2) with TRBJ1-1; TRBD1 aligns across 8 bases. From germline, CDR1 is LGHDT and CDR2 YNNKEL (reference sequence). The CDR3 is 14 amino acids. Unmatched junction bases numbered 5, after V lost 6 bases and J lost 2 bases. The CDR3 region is CASRPAGGNTEAFF. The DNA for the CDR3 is TGTGCCAGCAGACCCGCAGGGGGCAACACTGAAGCTTTCTTT.

The CDR3 loop is CASSYTGVEAFF. As DNA, the CDR3 is TGTGCCAGCAGTTACACCGGGGTTGAAGCTTTCTTT. The chain recombines TRBV6-5 with TRBJ1-1; D is ambiguous. The CDR3 loop spans 12 amino acids. Trimming took off 2 bases at V and 7 bases at J, with 8 bases between the two ends. Looked up from germline, CDR1 is MNHEY and CDR2 is SVGAGI.

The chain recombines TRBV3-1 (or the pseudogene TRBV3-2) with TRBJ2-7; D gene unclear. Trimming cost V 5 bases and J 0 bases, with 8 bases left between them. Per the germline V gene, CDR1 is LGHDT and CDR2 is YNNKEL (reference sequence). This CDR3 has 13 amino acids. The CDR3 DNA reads TGTGCCAGCAGCGGTGACGACTCCTACGAGCAGTACTTC. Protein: CASSGDDSYEQYF.

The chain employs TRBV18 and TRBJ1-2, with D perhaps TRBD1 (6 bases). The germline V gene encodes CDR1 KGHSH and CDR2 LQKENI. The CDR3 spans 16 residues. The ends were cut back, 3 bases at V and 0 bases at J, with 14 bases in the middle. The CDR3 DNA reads TGTGCCAGCTCACCCGTACAGGGAGTCGCTAACTATGGCTACACCTTC. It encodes CASSPVQGVANYGYTF.

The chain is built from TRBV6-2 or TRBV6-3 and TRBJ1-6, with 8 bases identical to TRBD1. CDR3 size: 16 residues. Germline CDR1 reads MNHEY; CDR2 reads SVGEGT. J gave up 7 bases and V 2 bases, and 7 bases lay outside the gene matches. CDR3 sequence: CASSYAQGARNSPLHF. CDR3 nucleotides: TGTGCCAGCAGTTACGCGCAGGGGGCGCGGAATTCACCCCTCCACTTT.

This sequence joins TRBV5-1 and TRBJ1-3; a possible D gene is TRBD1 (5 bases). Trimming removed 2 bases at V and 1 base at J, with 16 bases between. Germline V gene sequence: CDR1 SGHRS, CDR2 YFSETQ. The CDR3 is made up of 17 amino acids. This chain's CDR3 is CASSFEMGLRSGNTIYF. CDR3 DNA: TGCGCCAGCAGCTTCGAAATGGGGCTTCGGTCTGGAAACACCATATATTTT.

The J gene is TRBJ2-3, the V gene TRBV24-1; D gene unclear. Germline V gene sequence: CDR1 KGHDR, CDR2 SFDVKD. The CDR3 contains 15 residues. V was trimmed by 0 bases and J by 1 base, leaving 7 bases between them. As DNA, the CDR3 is TGTGCCACCAGTGATTTGTCCGCGCGCACAGATACGCAGTATTTT. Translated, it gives CATSDLSARTDTQYF.

CDR3 sequence: CASSSPGTATYNEQFF. CDR3 DNA: TGTGCCAGCAGTTCCCCCGGGACAGCCACCTACAATGAGCAGTTCTTC. The chain recombines TRBV6-2 or TRBV6-3 with TRBJ2-1; 7 bases line up with TRBD1. Per germline, CDR1 MNHEY and CDR2 SVGEGT. This CDR3 contains 16 residues. V shed 4 bases, J shed 2 bases, and the junction held 8 bases outside the gene matches.

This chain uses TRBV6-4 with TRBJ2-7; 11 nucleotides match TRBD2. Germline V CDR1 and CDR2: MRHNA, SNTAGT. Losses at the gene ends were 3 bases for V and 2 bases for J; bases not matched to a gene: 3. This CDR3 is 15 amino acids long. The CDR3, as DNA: TGTGCCAGCAGTGAAGGGACTAGCGGACCCTACGAGCAGTACTTC. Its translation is CASSEGTSGPYEQYF.

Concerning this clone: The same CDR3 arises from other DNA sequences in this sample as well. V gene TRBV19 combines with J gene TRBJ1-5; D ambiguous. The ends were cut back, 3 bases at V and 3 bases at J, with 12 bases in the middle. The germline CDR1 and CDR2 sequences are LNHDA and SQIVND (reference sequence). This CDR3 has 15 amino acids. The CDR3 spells CASSIGGRSNQPQHF. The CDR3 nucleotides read TGTGCCAGTAGTATCGGAGGGCGGTCCAATCAGCCCCAGCATTTT.

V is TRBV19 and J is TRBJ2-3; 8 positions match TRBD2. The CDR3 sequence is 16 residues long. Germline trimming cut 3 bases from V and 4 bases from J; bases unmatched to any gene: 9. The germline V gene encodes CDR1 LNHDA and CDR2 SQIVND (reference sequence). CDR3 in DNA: TGTGCCAGTAGTATCTGGGCGGGGGGAAGTTCAGATACGCAGTATTTT. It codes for CASSIWAGGSSDTQYF.

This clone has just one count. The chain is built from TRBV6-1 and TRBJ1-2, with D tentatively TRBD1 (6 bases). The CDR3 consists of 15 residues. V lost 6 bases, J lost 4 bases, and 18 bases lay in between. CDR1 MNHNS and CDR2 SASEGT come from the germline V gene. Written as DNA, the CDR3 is TGTGCCAGCAGGCCTGGACAGTCCAATGGCTATGGCTACACCTTC. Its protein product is CASRPGQSNGYGYTF.

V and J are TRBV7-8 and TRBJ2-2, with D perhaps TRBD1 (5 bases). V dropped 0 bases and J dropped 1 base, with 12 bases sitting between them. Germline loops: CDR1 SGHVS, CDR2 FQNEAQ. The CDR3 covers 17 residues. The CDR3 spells CASSLAQGAKNTGELFF. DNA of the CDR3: TGTGCCAGCAGCTTAGCGCAAGGGGCCAAGAACACCGGGGAGCTGTTTTTT.

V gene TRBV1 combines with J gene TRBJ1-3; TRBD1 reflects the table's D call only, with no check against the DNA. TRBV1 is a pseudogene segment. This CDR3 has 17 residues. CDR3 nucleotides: TGCACCAGCAAAACGGGGTCACAGGGCACGGCTGGAAACACCATATATTTT. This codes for CTSKTGSQGTAGNTIYF.

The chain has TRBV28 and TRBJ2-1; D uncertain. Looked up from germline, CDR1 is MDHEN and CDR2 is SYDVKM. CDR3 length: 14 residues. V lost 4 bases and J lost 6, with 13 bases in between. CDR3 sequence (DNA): TGTGCCAGCAGTTCCGACGGAACCCCCAATGAGCAGTTCTTC. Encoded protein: CASSSDGTPNEQFF.

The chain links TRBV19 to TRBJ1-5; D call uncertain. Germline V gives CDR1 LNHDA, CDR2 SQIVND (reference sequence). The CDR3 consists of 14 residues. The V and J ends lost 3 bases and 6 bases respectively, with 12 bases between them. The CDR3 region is CASSIPGMIQPQHF. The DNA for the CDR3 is TGTGCCAGTAGTATTCCGGGCATGATTCAGCCCCAGCATTTT.

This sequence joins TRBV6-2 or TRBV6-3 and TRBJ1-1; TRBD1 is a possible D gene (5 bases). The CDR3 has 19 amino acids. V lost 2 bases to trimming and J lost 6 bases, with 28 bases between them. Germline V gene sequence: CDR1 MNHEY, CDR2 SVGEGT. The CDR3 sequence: CASSYPPQGSSRVVAEAFF. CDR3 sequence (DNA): TGTGCCAGCAGTTACCCACCCCAGGGCTCCTCTCGCGTAGTCGCTGAAGCTTTCTTT.